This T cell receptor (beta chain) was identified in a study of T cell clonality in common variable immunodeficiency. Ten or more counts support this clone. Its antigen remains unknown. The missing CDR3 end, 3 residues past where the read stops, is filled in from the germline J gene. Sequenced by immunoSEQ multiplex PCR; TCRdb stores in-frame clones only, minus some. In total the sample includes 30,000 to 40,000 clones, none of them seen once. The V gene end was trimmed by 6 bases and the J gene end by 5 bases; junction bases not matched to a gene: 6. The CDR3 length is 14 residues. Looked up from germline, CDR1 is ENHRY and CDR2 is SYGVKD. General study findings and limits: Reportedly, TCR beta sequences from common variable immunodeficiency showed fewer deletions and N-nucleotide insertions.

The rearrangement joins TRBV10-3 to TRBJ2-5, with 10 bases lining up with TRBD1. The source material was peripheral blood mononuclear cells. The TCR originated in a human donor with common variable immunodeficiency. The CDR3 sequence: CAIRTGGLGETQYF. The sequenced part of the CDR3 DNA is TGTGCCATCAGGACAGGGGGCTTAGGGGAGACC.